This TCR beta chain was sequenced during a study of response to subunit inactivated influenza vaccine. Study observations and caveats: Researchers suggested that each seasonal influenza vaccination recruits few new T cells.

TCRdb fed the RT-PCR reads into MiXCR, producing one record per CDR3 protein. The sample consists of over 400,000 distinct CDR3 sequences, approximately 13% of them appearing once. With regard to this clonotype: Its antigen is undetermined.

The trim removed 5 bases at V and 2 bases at J, leaving 2 bases unmatched. The CDR3 extends over 14 amino acids. This clonotype was sampled from a man between 45 and 60 years old who received an inactivated influenza vaccine. This specimen was PBMCs from blood, taken roughly 46 days after vaccination. V is TRBV12-3 or TRBV12-4 and J is TRBJ1-5; 8 nucleotides match TRBD1. Here the CDR3 DNA reads TGTGCCAGCAGTACGGACAGGGGCAATCAGCCCCAGCATTTT. It codes for CASSTDRGNQPQHF.